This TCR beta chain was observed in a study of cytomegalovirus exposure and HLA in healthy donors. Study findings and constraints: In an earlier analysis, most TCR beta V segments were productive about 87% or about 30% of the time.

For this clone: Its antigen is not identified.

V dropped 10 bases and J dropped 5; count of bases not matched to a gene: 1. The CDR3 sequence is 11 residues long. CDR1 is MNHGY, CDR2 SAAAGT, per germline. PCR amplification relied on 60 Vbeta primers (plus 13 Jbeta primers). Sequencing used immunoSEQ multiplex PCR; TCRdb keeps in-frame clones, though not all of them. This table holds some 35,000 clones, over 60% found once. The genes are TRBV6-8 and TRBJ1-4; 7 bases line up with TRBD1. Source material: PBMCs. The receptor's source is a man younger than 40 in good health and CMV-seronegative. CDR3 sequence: CANRGNEKLFF. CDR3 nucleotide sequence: TGTGCCAACAGGGGCAATGAAAAACTGTTTTTT.